The T cell receptor beta chain described here comes from a study of blood T cell repertoires in COVID-19. About the research overall: There were acute and convalescent COVID-19 samples, and they came from the United States, Italy and Spain.

The CDR3 has 15 amino acids. Trimming at V came to 4 bases and at J to 10 bases, leaving 9 bases not matched to a gene. The germline V gene encodes CDR1 SGHTS and CDR2 YDEGEE. In the original workflow: Reference gene primer amplification gave estimated nucleated cell counts. The repertoire was sequenced with immunoSEQ multiplex PCR; TCRdb's copy has only in-frame clones and lacks some. D and trimming come from the DNA, and the V and J calls and clone size come from that table. The table records 84,000 or so clones, 70% to 85% of them present only once. The V gene is TRBV5-8, the J gene TRBJ1-6, with TRBD1 identical over 9 bases. Sequenced: peripheral blood. The origin of this receptor is a man aged 65 to 79 with acute or convalescent COVID-19. CDR3 in DNA: TGTGCCAGCAGCAGGACCGGGACAGGGCAATCACCCCTCCACTTT. This sequence encodes CASSRTGTGQSPLHF.